This TCR beta chain was sequenced for a study of shared clonotypes between healthy human individuals. Assay used: immunoSEQ multiplex PCR; TCRdb lists only in-frame clones, some missing. In the table there are about 560,000 clones, around 78% of which are singletons. Genomic DNA from unsorted samples was obtained from around 100 million PBMCs (per sample). The CDR3 sequence is 16 residues long. V trimming: 4 bases; J trimming: 4 bases; junction bases outside the gene matches: 8. The germline V gene encodes CDR1 LNHDA and CDR2 SQIVND (reference sequence). This clonotype originated in a woman in her 40s in good health. Some clones in this sample may be carry-over from other donors' samples. Sequencing input: PBMCs. This rearrangement joins TRBV19 to TRBJ2-2; 8 bases fit TRBD1. Written as DNA, the CDR3 is TGTGCCAGTAGTACACAGACAGGGGCGGTCACCGGGGAGCTGTTTTTT. Its translation is CASSTQTGAVTGELFF. The whole variable domain, remainder taken from reference TRBV19 and TRBJ2-2, is DGGITQSPKYLFRKEGQNVTLSCEQNLNHDAMYWYRQDPGQGLRLIYYSQIVNDFQKGDIAEGYSVSREKKESFPLTVTSAQKNPTAFYLCASSTQTGAVTGELFFGEGSRLTVL.